This TCR beta chain came from a study of blood T cell repertoires in COVID-19. On the study more broadly: In each case, the material was cDNA or gDNA derived from T cells, B-cell-depleted T cells, or PBMCs.

Data came from immunoSEQ multiplex PCR; TCRdb stores just in-frame clones and leaves some out. The table has roughly 35,000 clones, approximately 86% seen once. The sequenced sample was peripheral blood. This clonotype was sampled from a man aged 65 to 85 with acute or convalescent COVID-19.

The CDR3 nucleotides read TGTGCCAGCAGCTCCGCTAGGGCCAGGGAAAATGAGCAGTTCTTC. This sequence encodes CASSSARARENEQFF. The chain carries TRBV5-4 and TRBJ2-1; D is perhaps TRBD1 (5 bases). V lost 3 bases and J 7 bases, leaving 17 bases between the germline ends. The CDR3 extends over 15 amino acids. Germline V lookup: CDR1 SGHNT, CDR2 YYREEE (reference sequence).